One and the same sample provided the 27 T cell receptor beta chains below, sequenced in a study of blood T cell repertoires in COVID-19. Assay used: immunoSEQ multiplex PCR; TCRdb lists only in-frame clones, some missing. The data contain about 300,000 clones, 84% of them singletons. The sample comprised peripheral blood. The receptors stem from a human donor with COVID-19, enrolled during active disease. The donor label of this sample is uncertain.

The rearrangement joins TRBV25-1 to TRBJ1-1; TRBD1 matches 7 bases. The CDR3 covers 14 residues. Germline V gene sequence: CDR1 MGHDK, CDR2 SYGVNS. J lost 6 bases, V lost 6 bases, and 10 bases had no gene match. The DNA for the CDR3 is TGTGCCAGCAGCCCCCCCGGGACAGTCTCTGAAGCTTTCTTT. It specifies CASSPPGTVSEAFF.

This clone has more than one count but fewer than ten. The CDR3: CAWNRGGYEQYF. CDR3 coding DNA: TGTGCCTGGAATAGAGGGGGATACGAGCAGTACTTC. This sequence joins TRBV30 and TRBJ2-7, with a possible D match to TRBD1 (6 bases). The CDR3 sequence is 12 residues long. Germline V gene sequence: CDR1 GTSNPN, CDR2 SVGIG (reference sequence). V lost 4 bases and J 4 bases, leaving 11 bases between the germline ends. Full variable domain (missing parts from reference TRBV30 and TRBJ2-7): SQTIHQWPATLVQPVGSPLSLECTVEGTSNPNLYWYRQAAGRGLQLLFYSVGIGQISSEVPQNLSASRPQDRQFILSSKKLLLSDSGFYLCAWNRGGYEQYFGPGTRLTVT.

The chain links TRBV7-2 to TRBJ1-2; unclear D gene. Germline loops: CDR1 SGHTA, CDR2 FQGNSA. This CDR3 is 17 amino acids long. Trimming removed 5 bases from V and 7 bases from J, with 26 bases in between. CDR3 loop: CASSPSGVTSQDGGYTF. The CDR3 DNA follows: TGTGCCAGCAGCCCTAGTGGAGTTACAAGTCAAGACGGTGGCTACACCTTC.

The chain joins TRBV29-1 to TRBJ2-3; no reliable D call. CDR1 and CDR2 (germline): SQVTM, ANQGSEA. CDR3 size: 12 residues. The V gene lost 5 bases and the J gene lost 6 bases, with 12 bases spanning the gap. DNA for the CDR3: TGCAGCGTTTGGTTGTCGGTGGATACGCAGTATTTT. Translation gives CSVWLSVDTQYF.

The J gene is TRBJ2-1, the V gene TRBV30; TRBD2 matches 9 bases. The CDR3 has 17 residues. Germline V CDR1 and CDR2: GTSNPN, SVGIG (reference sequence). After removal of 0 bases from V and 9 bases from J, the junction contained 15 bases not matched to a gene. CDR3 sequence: CAWSVPLSGGWDAEQFF. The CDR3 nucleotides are TGTGCCTGGAGTGTCCCACTTAGCGGGGGTTGGGACGCTGAGCAGTTCTTC.

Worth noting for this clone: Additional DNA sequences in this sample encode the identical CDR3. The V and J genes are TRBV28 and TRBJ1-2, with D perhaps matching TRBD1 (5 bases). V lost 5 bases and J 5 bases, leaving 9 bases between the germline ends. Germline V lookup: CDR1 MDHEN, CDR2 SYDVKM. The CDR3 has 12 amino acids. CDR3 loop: CASSLEGYGYTF. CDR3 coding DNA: TGTGCCAGCAGTCTGGAGGGGTATGGCTACACCTTC.

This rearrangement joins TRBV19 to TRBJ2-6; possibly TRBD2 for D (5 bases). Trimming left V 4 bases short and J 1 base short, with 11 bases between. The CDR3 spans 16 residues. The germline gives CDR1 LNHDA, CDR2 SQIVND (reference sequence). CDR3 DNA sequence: TGTGCCAGTAGTAGCCCGGGGTTTTCTGGGGCCAACGTCCTGACTTTC. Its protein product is CASSSPGFSGANVLTF.

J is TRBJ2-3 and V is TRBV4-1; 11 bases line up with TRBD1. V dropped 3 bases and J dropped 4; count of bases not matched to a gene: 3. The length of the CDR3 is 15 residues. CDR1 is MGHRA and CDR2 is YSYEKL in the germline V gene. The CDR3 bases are TGCGCCAGCAGCCATCCGGGACAGGGGGCAGATACGCAGTATTTT. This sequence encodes CASSHPGQGADTQYF.

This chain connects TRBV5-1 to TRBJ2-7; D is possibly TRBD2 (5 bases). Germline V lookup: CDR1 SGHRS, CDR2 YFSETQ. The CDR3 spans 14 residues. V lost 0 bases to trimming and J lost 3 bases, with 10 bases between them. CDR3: CASSLEGLNYEQYF. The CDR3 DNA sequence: TGCGCCAGCAGCTTGGAAGGACTTAACTACGAGCAGTACTTC.

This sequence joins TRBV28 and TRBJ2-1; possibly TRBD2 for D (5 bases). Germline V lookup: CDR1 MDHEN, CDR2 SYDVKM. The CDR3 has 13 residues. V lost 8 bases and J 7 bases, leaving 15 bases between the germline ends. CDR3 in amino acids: CASLATYNNEQFF. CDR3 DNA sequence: TGTGCCAGCCTAGCCACTTACAATAATGAGCAGTTCTTC.

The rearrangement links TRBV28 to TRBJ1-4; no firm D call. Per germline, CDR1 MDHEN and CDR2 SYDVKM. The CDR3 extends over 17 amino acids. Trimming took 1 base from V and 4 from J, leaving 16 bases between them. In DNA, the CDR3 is TGTGCCAGCAGTTTATCTGTCCCAGGAGGTGATAATGAAAAACTGTTTTTT. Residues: CASSLSVPGGDNEKLFF.

This CDR3 reads CASTNDRGRDTGELFF. The DNA for the CDR3 is TGTGCCAGCACAAACGACAGGGGACGGGACACCGGGGAGCTGTTTTTT. The V gene is TRBV18, the J gene TRBJ2-2, with 8 bases that match TRBD1. Germline lookup yields CDR1 KGHSH and CDR2 LQKENI. V dropped 8 bases and J dropped 3; count of bases not matched to a gene: 11. The CDR3 sequence is 16 residues long.

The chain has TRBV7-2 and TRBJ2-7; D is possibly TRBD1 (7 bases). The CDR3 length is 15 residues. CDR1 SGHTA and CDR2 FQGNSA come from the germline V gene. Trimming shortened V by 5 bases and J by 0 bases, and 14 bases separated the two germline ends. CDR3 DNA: TGTGCCAGCAGCCGGGGGACAGTATACTCCTACGAGCAGTACTTC. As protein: CASSRGTVYSYEQYF.

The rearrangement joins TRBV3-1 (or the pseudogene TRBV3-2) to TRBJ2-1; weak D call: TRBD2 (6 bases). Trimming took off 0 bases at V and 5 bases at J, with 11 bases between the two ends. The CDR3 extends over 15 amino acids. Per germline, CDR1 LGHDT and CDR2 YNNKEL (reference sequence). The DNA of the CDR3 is TGTGCCAGCAGCCAAGAGGGACTTGAGAACAATGAGCAGTTCTTC. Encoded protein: CASSQEGLENNEQFF.

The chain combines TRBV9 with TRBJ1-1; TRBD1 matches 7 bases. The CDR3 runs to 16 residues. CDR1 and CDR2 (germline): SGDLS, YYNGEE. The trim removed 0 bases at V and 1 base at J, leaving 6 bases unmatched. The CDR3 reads CASSVDRGEWNTEAFF. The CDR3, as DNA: TGTGCCAGCAGCGTAGACAGGGGCGAATGGAACACTGAAGCTTTCTTT.

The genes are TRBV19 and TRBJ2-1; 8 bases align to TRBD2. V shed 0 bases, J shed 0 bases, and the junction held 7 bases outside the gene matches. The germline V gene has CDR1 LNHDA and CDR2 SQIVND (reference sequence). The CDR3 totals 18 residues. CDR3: CASSIDPLAGHSYNEQFF. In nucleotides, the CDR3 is TGTGCCAGTAGTATAGATCCTCTAGCGGGCCACTCCTACAATGAGCAGTTCTTC.

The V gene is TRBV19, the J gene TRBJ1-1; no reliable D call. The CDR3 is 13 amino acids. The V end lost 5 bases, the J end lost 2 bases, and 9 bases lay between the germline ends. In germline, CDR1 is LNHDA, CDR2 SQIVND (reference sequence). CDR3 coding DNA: TGTGCCAGTAGTTACCGACATAACACTGAAGCTTTCTTT. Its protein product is CASSYRHNTEAFF.

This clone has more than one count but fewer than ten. CDR3 in amino acids: CASSQDRQAYTGELFF. In nucleotides, the CDR3 is TGTGCCAGCAGCCAAGATCGGCAGGCTTACACCGGGGAGCTGTTTTTT. V is TRBV4-2 and J is TRBJ2-2; D is ambiguous. Germline V CDR1 and CDR2: LGHNA, YNFKEQ. The CDR3 sequence is 16 residues long. V lost 0 bases and J 3 bases, leaving 11 bases between the germline ends.

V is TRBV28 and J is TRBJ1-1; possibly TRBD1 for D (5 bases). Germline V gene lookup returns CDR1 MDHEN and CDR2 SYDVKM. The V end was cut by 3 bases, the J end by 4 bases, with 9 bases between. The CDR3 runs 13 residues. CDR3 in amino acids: CASSLGLRTEAFF. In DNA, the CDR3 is TGTGCCAGCAGTTTGGGGCTCCGCACTGAAGCTTTCTTT.

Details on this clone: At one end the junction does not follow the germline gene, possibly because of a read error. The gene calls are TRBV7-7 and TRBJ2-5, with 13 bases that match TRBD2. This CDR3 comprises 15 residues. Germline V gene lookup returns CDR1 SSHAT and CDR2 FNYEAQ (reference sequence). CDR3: CASSLGTSGEETQYF. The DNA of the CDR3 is TGTGCTAGCAGCTTAGGGACTAGCGGGGAAGAGACCCAGTACTTC.

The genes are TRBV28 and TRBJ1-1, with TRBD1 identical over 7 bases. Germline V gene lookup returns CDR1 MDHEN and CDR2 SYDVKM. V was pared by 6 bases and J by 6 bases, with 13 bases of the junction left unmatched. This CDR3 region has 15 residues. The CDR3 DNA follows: TGTGCCAGCAGGAACGCGGGTGAGGGGGCCTCTGAAGCTTTCTTT. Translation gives CASRNAGEGASEAFF.

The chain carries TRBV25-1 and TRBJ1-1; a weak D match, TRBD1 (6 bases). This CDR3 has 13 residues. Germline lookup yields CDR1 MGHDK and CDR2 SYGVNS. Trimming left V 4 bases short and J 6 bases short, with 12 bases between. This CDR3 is CASSAVQGSEAFF. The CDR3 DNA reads TGTGCCAGCAGTGCGGTTCAGGGGTCTGAAGCTTTCTTT.

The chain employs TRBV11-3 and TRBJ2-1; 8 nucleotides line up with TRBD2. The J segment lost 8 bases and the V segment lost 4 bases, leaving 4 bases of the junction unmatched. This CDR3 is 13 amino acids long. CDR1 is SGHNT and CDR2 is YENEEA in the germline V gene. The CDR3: CASSSGRAYEQFF. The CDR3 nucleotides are TGTGCCAGCAGCTCCGGGAGGGCCTATGAGCAGTTCTTC.

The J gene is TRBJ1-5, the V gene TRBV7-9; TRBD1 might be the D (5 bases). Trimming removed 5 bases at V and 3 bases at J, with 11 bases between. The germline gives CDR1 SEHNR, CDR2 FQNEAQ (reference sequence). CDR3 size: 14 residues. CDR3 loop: CASSAVGANQPQHF. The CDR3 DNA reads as TGTGCCAGCAGCGCCGTTGGGGCCAATCAGCCCCAGCATTTT.

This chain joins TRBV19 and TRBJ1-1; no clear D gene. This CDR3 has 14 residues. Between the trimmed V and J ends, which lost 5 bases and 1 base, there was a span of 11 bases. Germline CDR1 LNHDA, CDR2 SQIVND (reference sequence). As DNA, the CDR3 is TGTGCCAGTAGTTCCCGGGATCCGAACACTGAAGCTTTCTTT. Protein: CASSSRDPNTEAFF. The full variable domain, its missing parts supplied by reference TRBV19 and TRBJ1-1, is DGGITQSPKYLFRKEGQNVTLSCEQNLNHDAMYWYRQDPGQGLRLIYYSQIVNDFQKGDIAEGYSVSREKKESFPLTVTSAQKNPTAFYLCASSSRDPNTEAFFGQGTRLTVV.

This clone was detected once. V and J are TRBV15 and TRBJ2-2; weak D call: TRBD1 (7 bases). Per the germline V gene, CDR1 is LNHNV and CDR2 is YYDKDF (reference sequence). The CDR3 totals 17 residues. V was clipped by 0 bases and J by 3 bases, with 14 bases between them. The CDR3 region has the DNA TGTGCCACCAGCAGAGATGGTGGCAGGGGGGACACCGGGGAGCTGTTTTTT. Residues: CATSRDGGRGDTGELFF.

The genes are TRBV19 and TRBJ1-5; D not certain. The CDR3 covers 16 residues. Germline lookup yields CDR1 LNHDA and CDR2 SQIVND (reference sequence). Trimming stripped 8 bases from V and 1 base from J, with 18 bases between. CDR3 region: CASPSPGRASNQPQHF. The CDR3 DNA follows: TGTGCCAGTCCCTCCCCGGGGAGAGCCAGCAATCAGCCCCAGCATTTT.